Listed here are 28 T cell receptor beta chains from one sample, sequenced in a study of blood T cell repertoires in COVID-19. The data were produced by immunoSEQ multiplex PCR, yet TCRdb's version contains in-frame clones alone and is incomplete. The sample lists 200,000 to 250,000 clones, approximately 78% seen once, with around 9.2% in the top ten. The specimen sequenced was PBMCs or T cells enriched from blood (not recorded which). These receptors all stem from a man in his forties or fifties who had recovered from COVID-19.

V is TRBV7-2 and J is TRBJ1-6, with 9 bases matching TRBD1. CDR3 length equals 14 residues. In germline, CDR1 is SGHTA, CDR2 FQGNSA. With V trimmed by 4 bases and J by 8 bases, 3 bases remained unmatched. As DNA, the CDR3 is TGTGCCAGCAGCTCCAGGACAGGGGATTCACCCCTCCACTTT. Translating gives CASSSRTGDSPLHF.

The V gene is TRBV6-5, the J gene TRBJ1-5, with no clear D. CDR3 size: 13 residues. Trimming took off 7 bases at V and 0 bases at J, with 7 bases between the two ends. Germline CDR1 and CDR2: MNHEY and SVGAGI. This CDR3 is CASTTNSNQPQHF. In DNA form, the CDR3 reads TGTGCCAGCACGACTAATAGCAATCAGCCCCAGCATTTT.

The V gene is TRBV6-5, the J gene TRBJ1-4; 10 bases are shared with TRBD1. This CDR3 region has 15 residues. The trim removed 0 bases at V and 7 bases at J, leaving 2 bases unmatched. The germline V gene encodes CDR1 MNHEY and CDR2 SVGAGI. Written as DNA, the CDR3 is TGTGCCAGCAGTTACTCGGGACAGGGGTTTGAAAAACTGTTTTTT. It specifies CASSYSGQGFEKLFF.

V gene TRBV19 combines with J gene TRBJ1-1; possibly TRBD1 for D (6 bases). Trimming took off 1 base at V and 5 bases at J, with 11 bases between the two ends. The CDR3 is 14 residues long. The germline gives CDR1 LNHDA, CDR2 SQIVND (reference sequence). The CDR3 spells CASSIAGGRTEAFF. The CDR3 coding sequence is TGTGCCAGTAGTATAGCTGGGGGCCGAACTGAAGCTTTCTTT.

The V gene is TRBV20-1, the J gene TRBJ2-7; 8 positions match TRBD1. The germline V gene encodes CDR1 DFQATT and CDR2 SNEGSKA (reference sequence). The CDR3 extends over 14 amino acids. Trimming at V came to 4 bases and at J to 4 bases, leaving 9 bases not matched to a gene. The CDR3 protein is CSANENRGSYEQYF. CDR3 in DNA: TGCAGTGCTAATGAAAACAGGGGGTCGTACGAGCAGTACTTC.

The chain employs TRBV28 and TRBJ1-2; 7 bases are shared with TRBD1. The CDR3 has 14 residues. Germline values: CDR1 MDHEN, CDR2 SYDVKM. Trimming took 5 bases from V and 4 from J; bases not matched to a gene: 7. DNA for the CDR3: TGTGCCAGCAGTGAAAGACAGGGTGGCTATGGCTACACCTTC. Protein product: CASSERQGGYGYTF.

The gene calls are TRBV3-1 (or the pseudogene TRBV3-2) and TRBJ2-1; tentatively, D is TRBD2 (5 bases). Germline V gene data show CDR1 as LGHDT and CDR2 as YNNKEL (reference sequence). The CDR3 consists of 16 residues. The V end lost 2 bases, the J end lost 6 bases, and 17 bases lay between the germline ends. The CDR3 region is CASSQQLGDVGNEQFF. CDR3 coding DNA: TGTGCCAGCAGCCAACAACTGGGAGACGTGGGCAATGAGCAGTTCTTC.

This chain joins TRBV3-1 (or the pseudogene TRBV3-2) and TRBJ2-1; TRBD1 is a possible D gene (6 bases). V was shortened by 3 bases and J by 12 bases, with 21 bases between the two germline ends. CDR1 is LGHDT, CDR2 YNNKEL, per germline (reference sequence). The CDR3 length is 15 residues. DNA for the CDR3: TGTGCCAGCAGCCAGGAGACCCTCGGACAGATTGGGCAGTTCTTC. It specifies CASSQETLGQIGQFF.

This clone was counted between two and nine times. This rearrangement joins TRBV5-5 to TRBJ1-1; TRBD1 matches 7 bases. V was clipped by 4 bases and J by 1 base; unmatched bases: 7. The CDR3 has 15 amino acids. Germline V lookup: CDR1 SGHKS, CDR2 YYEKEE (reference sequence). The CDR3 protein is CASSRETGTNTEAFF. CDR3 in DNA: TGTGCCAGCAGCCGGGAGACAGGGACGAACACTGAAGCTTTCTTT.

V usage is TRBV11-3 and J usage is TRBJ2-2; tentative D call: TRBD2 (6 bases). This CDR3 comprises 14 residues. In germline, CDR1 is SGHNT, CDR2 YENEEA. V lost 4 bases and J lost 2, with 8 bases in between. Here the CDR3 DNA reads TGTGCCAGCAGCTACGGGGGTAACACCGGGGAGCTGTTTTTT. This encodes CASSYGGNTGELFF.

Comments on this clone: Sequence at one end of the junction differs from germline and may be a read error. This chain links TRBV5-1 with TRBJ1-1; a weak D match, TRBD1 (5 bases). The CDR3 runs to 12 residues. Germline lookup yields CDR1 SGHRS and CDR2 YFSETQ. CDR3 in DNA: TGCGCCAGCAGCGTTCGCGGGACTGTAGCTTTCTTT. Its translation: CASSVRGTVAFF. Combining the CDR3 with reference TRBV5-1 and TRBJ1-1 gives the whole variable domain KAGVTQTPRYLIKTRGQQVTLSCSPISGHRSVSWYQQTPGQGLQFLFEYFSETQRNKGNFPGRFSGRQFSNSRSEMNVSTLELGDSALYLCASSVRGTVAFFGQGTRLTVV.

The chain uses TRBV5-4 and TRBJ1-6; 9 bases are a match to TRBD1. This CDR3 has 14 residues. CDR1 and CDR2 from the germline V gene are SGHNT and YYREEE (reference sequence). The junction had 3 bases not matched to a gene; V was cut back by 3 bases and J by 8 bases. CDR3 sequence reads: CASSWTGEDSPLHF. CDR3 nucleotide sequence: TGTGCCAGCAGCTGGACAGGGGAGGATTCACCCCTCCACTTT.

The sample holds one count of this clone. The rearrangement uses TRBV28 and TRBJ1-5, with 7 bases fitting TRBD1. The ends lost 7 bases at V and 2 bases at J; junction bases unmatched: 8. Per germline, CDR1 MDHEN and CDR2 SYDVKM. The CDR3 covers 15 residues. Here the CDR3 reads CASMQGGNGNQPQHF. DNA for the CDR3: TGTGCCAGCATGCAGGGGGGTAACGGCAATCAGCCCCAGCATTTT. Filled out from reference TRBV28 and TRBJ1-5, the complete variable domain reads DVKVTQSSRYLVKRTGEKVFLECVQDMDHENMFWYRQDPGLGLRLIYFSYDVKMKEKGDIPEGYSVSREKKERFSLILESASTNQTSMYLCASMQGGNGNQPQHFGDGTRLSIL.

This clone was seen only once. The chain uses TRBV6-5 and TRBJ2-7; D ambiguous. The V gene lost 5 bases and the J gene lost 5 bases, with 13 bases spanning the gap. The CDR3 covers 13 residues. The germline CDR1 and CDR2 sequences are MNHEY and SVGAGI. The CDR3 sequence: CASSPAGWDEQYF. The CDR3 nucleotides are TGTGCCAGCAGTCCGGCAGGTTGGGACGAGCAGTACTTC.

The chain joins TRBV7-9 to TRBJ1-2; the match to TRBD1 covers 12 bases. The germline V gene encodes CDR1 SEHNR and CDR2 FQNEAQ (reference sequence). This CDR3 has 14 residues. The trim removed 8 bases at V and 1 base at J, leaving 2 bases unmatched. CDR3 region: CASGTGGDNYGYTF. CDR3 DNA: TGTGCCAGCGGGACAGGGGGCGATAACTATGGCTACACCTTC. Using reference TRBV7-9 and TRBJ1-2 for the parts outside the CDR3, the full variable domain is DTGVSQNPRHKITKRGQNVTFRCDPISEHNRLYWYRQTLGQGPEFLTYFQNEAQLEKSRLLSDRFSAERPKGSFSTLEIQRTEQGDSAMYLCASGTGGDNYGYTFGSGTRLTVV.

CDR3 nucleotides: TGTGCCAGCACCGATCTAGCGGGAGGGCCGAATGAGCAGTTCTTC. Its protein is CASTDLAGGPNEQFF. This chain joins TRBV6-5 and TRBJ2-1, with 12 nucleotides matching TRBD2. Trimming removed 7 bases from V and 7 bases from J; junction bases left unmatched: 8. The CDR3 contains 15 residues. The germline CDR1 and CDR2 sequences are MNHEY and SVGAGI.

This clone has only one observation. For the CDR3, the DNA is TGTGCCAGCAGTTACTCCGGGACATCGGGGGCCAACGTCCTGACTTTC. Amino acid sequence: CASSYSGTSGANVLTF. This chain links TRBV6-6 with TRBJ2-6; possible D gene TRBD1, 6 bases. V lost 0 bases, J lost 4 bases, and 10 bases lay in between. The CDR3 loop spans 16 amino acids. Germline lookup yields CDR1 MNHNY and CDR2 SVGAGI (reference sequence).

J is TRBJ2-1 and V is TRBV18, with TRBD2 matching 8 bases. The CDR3 extends over 16 amino acids. Looked up from germline, CDR1 is KGHSH and CDR2 is LQKENI. Trimming cost V 1 base and J 2 bases; bases outside gene matches: 4. The CDR3 sequence: CASSPLVAGTYNEQFF. In nucleotides, the CDR3 is TGTGCCAGCTCACCACTGGTAGCGGGAACCTACAATGAGCAGTTCTTC.

Notes on this clone: This same CDR3 is encoded by further DNA sequences in the sample. The gene calls are TRBV3-1 (or the pseudogene TRBV3-2) and TRBJ2-3; D call uncertain. The CDR3 extends over 11 amino acids. Trimming pared 2 bases from V and 6 bases from J, leaving 3 bases between. Germline values: CDR1 LGHDT, CDR2 YNNKEL (reference sequence). The CDR3 nucleotides read TGTGCCAGCAGCCAACTTGATACGCAGTATTTT. It encodes CASSQLDTQYF.

The V gene is TRBV6-5, the J gene TRBJ2-7; possible D gene TRBD2, 5 bases. The CDR3 contains 14 residues. V was clipped by 7 bases and J by 0 bases, with 13 bases between them. Germline V gene lookup returns CDR1 MNHEY and CDR2 SVGAGI. The CDR3 coding sequence is TGTGCCAGCAAAAGGGAGAGTATCTCCTACGAGCAGTACTTC. Protein sequence: CASKRESISYEQYF.

The J gene is TRBJ2-2, the V gene TRBV24-1; TRBD1 might be the D (6 bases). Trimming cost V 10 bases and J 8 bases, with 19 bases left between them. The CDR3 is made up of 14 amino acids. Per germline, CDR1 KGHDR and CDR2 SFDVKD. The CDR3 here is CATERGMRSGELFF. The DNA of the CDR3 is TGTGCCACAGAGAGGGGGATGAGGTCTGGGGAGCTGTTTTTT.

V usage is TRBV23-1 and J usage is TRBJ1-1, with a possible D match to TRBD1 (5 bases). TRBV23-1 is an ORF for which the function is uncertain. The CDR3 runs 13 residues. V was cut by 0 bases and J by 5 bases, with 7 bases left in between. CDR3 amino acids: CASSQSAGTEAFF. The CDR3 nucleotides read TGCGCCAGCAGTCAATCGGCAGGGACTGAAGCTTTCTTT.

This sequence joins TRBV5-4 and TRBJ2-7, with D maybe TRBD2 (5 bases). The CDR3 is 13 amino acids. Deletions cut 0 bases from V and 4 bases from J, with 8 bases between. Germline V gene sequence: CDR1 SGHNT, CDR2 YYREEE (reference sequence). This chain's CDR3 is CASSLESGYEQYF. The CDR3 nucleotides are TGTGCCAGCAGCTTGGAATCGGGGTACGAGCAGTACTTC.

The V and J genes are TRBV2 and TRBJ1-6; 11 bases align to TRBD1. J lost 9 bases, V lost 7 bases, and 5 bases had no gene match. The CDR3 length is 14 residues. Germline V gene lookup returns CDR1 SNHLY and CDR2 FYNNEI. Written as DNA, the CDR3 is TGTGCCAGCACCCGGACAGGGGGCCGTTCACCCCTCCACTTT. Residues: CASTRTGGRSPLHF.

The chain has TRBV29-1 and TRBJ1-2; perhaps TRBD1 as D (6 bases). Trimming stripped 4 bases from V and 8 bases from J, with 14 bases between. Germline CDR1 reads SQVTM; CDR2 reads ANQGSEA. The CDR3 length is 12 residues. This chain's CDR3 is CSVGQVRGGYTF. In nucleotides, the CDR3 is TGCAGCGTTGGACAGGTTCGTGGAGGCTACACCTTC. The full variable domain, in which reference TRBV29-1 and TRBJ1-2 provide the parts outside the CDR3, is SAVISQKPSRDICQRGTSLTIQCQVDSQVTMMFWYRQQPGQSLTLIATANQGSEATYESGFVIDKFPISRPNLTFSTLTVSNMSPEDSSIYLCSVGQVRGGYTFGSGTRLTVV.

This chain links TRBV12-3 or TRBV12-4 with TRBJ2-2, with D possibly TRBD2 on 5 matching bases. This CDR3 is 13 amino acids long. V was cut by 5 bases and J by 4 bases, with 8 bases left in between. The CDR3 loop is CASSTRTTGELFF. The CDR3 DNA sequence: TGTGCCAGCAGTACTAGAACCACCGGGGAGCTGTTTTTT.

This chain joins TRBV11-1 and TRBJ2-7; 8 positions match TRBD1. Germline CDR1 SGHAT, CDR2 FQDESV (reference sequence). Unmatched junction bases numbered 4, after V lost 5 bases and J lost 4 bases. The CDR3 length is 13 residues. CDR3 sequence reads: CASSPGQVYEQYF. The CDR3 DNA follows: TGTGCCAGCAGCCCGGGACAGGTATACGAGCAGTACTTC. The complete variable domain, with remaining parts taken from reference TRBV11-1 and TRBJ2-7, reads EAEVAQSPRYKITEKSQAVAFWCDPISGHATLYWYRQILGQGPELLVQFQDESVVDDSQLPKDRFSAERLKGVDSTLKIQPAELGDSAMYLCASSPGQVYEQYFGPGTRLTVT.

The rearrangement uses TRBV6-2 or TRBV6-3 and TRBJ1-5; 7 bases line up with TRBD1. The CDR3 sequence is 19 residues long. V was clipped by 2 bases and J by 0 bases; unmatched bases: 13. CDR1 MNHEY and CDR2 SVGEGT come from the germline V gene. This chain's CDR3 is CASSYEALTGLYSNQPQHF. The CDR3 DNA reads TGTGCCAGCAGTTACGAAGCCCTGACAGGGTTGTATAGCAATCAGCCCCAGCATTTT.